The 14 T cell receptor beta chains given below trace back to one sample, sequenced in a study of T cell changes during pregnancy in multiple sclerosis. The method was immunoSEQ multiplex PCR; TCRdb's version includes in-frame clones alone and lacks a portion of them. The profile shows more than 55,000 clones, just over 90% of them singletons. The input for sequencing was peripheral blood, taken in the second trimester of pregnancy. These TCRs come from a female donor with multiple sclerosis, enrolled in a pregnancy study.

This rearrangement joins TRBV18 to TRBJ2-7, with D perhaps TRBD2 (6 bases). This CDR3 has 14 amino acids. CDR1 KGHSH and CDR2 LQKENI come from the germline V gene. The germline V and J ends were trimmed by 4 bases and 0 bases, with 10 bases remaining between them. The CDR3 DNA sequence: TGTGCCAGCTCACTGGGACTTAGCTCCTACGAGCAGTACTTC. Protein sequence: CASSLGLSSYEQYF.

This clone was recorded a few times. The chain uses TRBV19 and TRBJ1-5; TRBD1 might be the D (5 bases). CDR1 is LNHDA, CDR2 SQIVND, per germline (reference sequence). The CDR3 is 14 amino acids. Between the trimmed V and J ends, which lost 3 bases and 7 bases, there was a span of 13 bases. The CDR3 coding sequence is TGTGCCAGTAGTATTGGGGCGGCCCCACAGCCCCAGCATTTT. This gives the protein CASSIGAAPQPQHF.

The V and J genes are TRBV11-2 and TRBJ1-3; TRBD1 agrees at 7 bases. The trim removed 4 bases at V and 4 bases at J, leaving 10 bases unmatched. Germline loops: CDR1 SGHAT, CDR2 FQNNGV. The CDR3 totals 16 residues. Here the CDR3 DNA reads TGTGCCAGCAGCTCCAGACAGGGCGTTCCCGGAAACACCATATATTTT. Its protein product is CASSSRQGVPGNTIYF.

This clone was observed a few times. The chain joins TRBV6-5 to TRBJ2-7; 8 positions agree with TRBD2. V was pared by 1 base and J by 6 bases, with 5 bases of the junction left unmatched. The CDR3 covers 14 residues. Germline V gene lookup returns CDR1 MNHEY and CDR2 SVGAGI. CDR3 coding DNA: TGTGCCAGCAGTTACTACGACGGGAGGGCCGAGCAGTACTTC. Translated, it gives CASSYYDGRAEQYF.

The chain couples TRBV18 to TRBJ2-3; TRBD1 is a possible D gene (6 bases). Germline loops: CDR1 KGHSH, CDR2 LQKENI. This CDR3 region has 13 residues. V was pared by 6 bases and J by 3 bases, with 10 bases between. The CDR3 nucleotides are TGTGCCAGCTCGTCAACAGGGACAGATACGCAGTATTTT. It codes for CASSSTGTDTQYF.

J is TRBJ1-5 and V is TRBV10-1, with TRBD1 as a possible D gene (5 bases). CDR1 is WNHNN and CDR2 is SYGVQD in the germline V gene (reference sequence). Trimming pared 2 bases from V and 4 bases from J, leaving 12 bases between. The CDR3 has 15 amino acids. CDR3 bases: TGCGCCAGCAGTGAGGACGTGGCAGGGAATCAGCCCCAGCATTTT. Amino acid sequence: CASSEDVAGNQPQHF.

This clone was found once. The chain recombines TRBV19 with TRBJ1-2; possibly TRBD1 for D (5 bases). The germline CDR1 and CDR2 sequences are LNHDA and SQIVND (reference sequence). The CDR3 contains 13 residues. V lost 10 bases to trimming and J lost 8 bases, with 20 bases between them. CDR3: CATQQVPIVGYTF. CDR3 DNA sequence: TGTGCCACCCAACAGGTACCCATCGTAGGCTACACCTTC. The full variable domain, its missing parts supplied by reference TRBV19 and TRBJ1-2, is DGGITQSPKYLFRKEGQNVTLSCEQNLNHDAMYWYRQDPGQGLRLIYYSQIVNDFQKGDIAEGYSVSREKKESFPLTVTSAQKNPTAFYLCATQQVPIVGYTFGSGTRLTVV.

This chain's CDR3 is CASSSGGREAFF. The CDR3 DNA sequence: TGTGCCAGCAGCTCAGGAGGGAGAGAAGCTTTCTTT. The gene calls are TRBV7-2 and TRBJ1-1; D gene unclear. Germline values: CDR1 SGHTA, CDR2 FQGNSA. V was clipped by 4 bases and J by 8 bases, with 11 bases between them. The CDR3 extends over 12 amino acids.

The chain combines TRBV6-1 with TRBJ2-1, with TRBD2 as a possible D gene (6 bases). The germline gives CDR1 MNHNS, CDR2 SASEGT. The CDR3 totals 15 residues. V lost 3 bases and J lost 0, with 9 bases in between. The CDR3 DNA follows: TGTGCCAGCAGTGAGTTGGAGGGCTCCTACAATGAGCAGTTCTTC. This sequence encodes CASSELEGSYNEQFF.

The chain has TRBV10-3 and TRBJ2-2, with D hard to call. This CDR3 is built from 14 residues. Germline lookup yields CDR1 ENHRY and CDR2 SYGVKD. Trimming pared 3 bases from V and 0 bases from J, leaving 5 bases between. The CDR3 is CAISELTNTGELFF. The CDR3 nucleotides read TGTGCCATCAGTGAACTGACGAACACCGGGGAGCTGTTTTTT.

The chain is built from TRBV19 and TRBJ2-1, with 10 bases matching TRBD2. Trimming at V came to 3 bases and at J to 3 bases, leaving 8 bases not matched to a gene. CDR1 and CDR2 (germline): LNHDA, SQIVND (reference sequence). This CDR3 has 17 residues. The CDR3 loop reads CASSIGGLARNYNEQFF. The CDR3 DNA reads as TGTGCCAGTAGTATTGGGGGACTAGCGCGTAACTACAATGAGCAGTTCTTC.

V is TRBV7-7 and J is TRBJ2-5; 13 bases match TRBD2. The CDR3 consists of 15 residues. V was clipped by 3 bases and J by 3 bases; unmatched bases: 1. Germline V CDR1 and CDR2: SSHAT, FNYEAQ (reference sequence). This chain's CDR3 is CASSFGTSGEETQYF. The CDR3 region has the DNA TGTGCCAGCAGCTTTGGGACTAGCGGGGAAGAGACCCAGTACTTC.

V and J are TRBV29-1 and TRBJ1-2; TRBD1 might be the D (6 bases). V was cut by 7 bases and J by 2 bases, with 20 bases left in between. Germline V lookup: CDR1 SQVTM, CDR2 ANQGSEA. This CDR3 has 15 residues. The CDR3 protein is CSGQNQTGANYGYTF. CDR3 in DNA: TGCAGCGGTCAAAATCAGACAGGAGCGAACTATGGCTACACCTTC.

On this clone itself: One junction end disagrees with the germline gene, perhaps due to a read error. This chain links TRBV7-8 with TRBJ2-7, with 9 nucleotides matching TRBD2. In germline, CDR1 is SGHVS, CDR2 FQNEAQ. The CDR3 extends over 11 amino acids. The CDR3 bases are TGTGCCAGCAGCAATGGACTAGCGCCTAACTTC. Translating it yields CASSNGLAPNF. The full variable domain, rest sourced from reference TRBV7-8 and TRBJ2-7, is GAGVSQSPRYKVAKRGQDVALRCDPISGHVSLFWYQQALGQGPEFLTYFQNEAQLDKSGLPSDRFFAERPEGSVSTLKIQRTQQEDSAVYLCASSNGLAPNFGPGTRLTVT.